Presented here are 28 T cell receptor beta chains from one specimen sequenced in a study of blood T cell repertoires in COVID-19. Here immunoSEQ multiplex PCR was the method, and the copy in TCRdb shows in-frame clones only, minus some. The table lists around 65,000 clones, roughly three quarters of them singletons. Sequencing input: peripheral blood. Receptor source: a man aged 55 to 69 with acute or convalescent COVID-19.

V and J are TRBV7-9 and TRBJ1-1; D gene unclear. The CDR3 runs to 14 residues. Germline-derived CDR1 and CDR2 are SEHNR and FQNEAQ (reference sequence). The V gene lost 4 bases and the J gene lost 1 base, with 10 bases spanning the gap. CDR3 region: CASSSARGNTEAFF. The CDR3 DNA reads TGTGCCAGCAGCTCCGCACGGGGGAACACTGAAGCTTTCTTT.

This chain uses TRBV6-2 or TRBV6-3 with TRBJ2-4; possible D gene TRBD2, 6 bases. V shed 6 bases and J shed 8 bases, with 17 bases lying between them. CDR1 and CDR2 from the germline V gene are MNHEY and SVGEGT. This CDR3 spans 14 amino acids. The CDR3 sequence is CASSRDSVEHIQYF. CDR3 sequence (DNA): TGTGCCAGCAGCCGGGACTCCGTTGAACACATTCAGTACTTC.

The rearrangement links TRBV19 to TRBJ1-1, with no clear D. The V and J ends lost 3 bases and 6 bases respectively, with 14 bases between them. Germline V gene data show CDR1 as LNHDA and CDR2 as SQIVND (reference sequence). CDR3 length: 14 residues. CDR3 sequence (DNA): TGTGCCAGTAGTATTGTAGACGGAGACGCTGAAGCTTTCTTT. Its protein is CASSIVDGDAEAFF.

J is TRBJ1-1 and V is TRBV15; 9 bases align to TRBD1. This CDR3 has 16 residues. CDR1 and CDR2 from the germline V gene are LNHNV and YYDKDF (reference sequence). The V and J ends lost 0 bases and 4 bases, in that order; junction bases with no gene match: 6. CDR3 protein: CATSRDVTGGATEAFF. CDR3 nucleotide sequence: TGTGCCACCAGCAGAGATGTGACAGGGGGGGCCACTGAAGCTTTCTTT.

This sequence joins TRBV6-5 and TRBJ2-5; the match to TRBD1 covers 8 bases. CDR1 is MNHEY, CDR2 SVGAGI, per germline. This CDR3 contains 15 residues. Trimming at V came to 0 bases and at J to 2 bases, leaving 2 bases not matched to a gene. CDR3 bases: TGTGCCAGCAGTTACTCCGACAGGGGACAAGAGACCCAGTACTTC. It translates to CASSYSDRGQETQYF.

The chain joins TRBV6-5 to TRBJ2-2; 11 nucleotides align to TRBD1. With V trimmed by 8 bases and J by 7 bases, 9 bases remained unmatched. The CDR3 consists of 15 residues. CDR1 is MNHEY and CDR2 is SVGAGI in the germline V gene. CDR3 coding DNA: TGTGCCAGCCCCGCCGGGACAGGGGGAATCGGGGAGCTGTTTTTT. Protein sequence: CASPAGTGGIGELFF.

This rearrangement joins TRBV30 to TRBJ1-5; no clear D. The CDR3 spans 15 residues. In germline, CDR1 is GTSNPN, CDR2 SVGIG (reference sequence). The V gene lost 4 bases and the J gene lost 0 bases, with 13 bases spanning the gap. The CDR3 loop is CAWTSGGYSNQPQHF. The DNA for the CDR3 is TGTGCCTGGACAAGCGGCGGATATAGCAATCAGCCCCAGCATTTT.

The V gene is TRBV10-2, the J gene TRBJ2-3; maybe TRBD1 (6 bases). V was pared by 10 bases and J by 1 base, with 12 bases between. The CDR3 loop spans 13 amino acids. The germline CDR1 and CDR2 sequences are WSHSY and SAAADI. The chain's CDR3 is CATSTGGTDTQYF. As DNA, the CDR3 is TGCGCCACCTCGACAGGAGGCACAGATACGCAGTATTTT.

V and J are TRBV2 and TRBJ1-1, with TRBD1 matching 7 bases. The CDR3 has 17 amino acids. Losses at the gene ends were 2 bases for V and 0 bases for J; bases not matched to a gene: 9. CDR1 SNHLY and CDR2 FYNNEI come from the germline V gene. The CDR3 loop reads CASSELGRGFMNTEAFF. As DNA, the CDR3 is TGTGCCAGCAGTGAACTGGGCAGGGGGTTCATGAACACTGAAGCTTTCTTT. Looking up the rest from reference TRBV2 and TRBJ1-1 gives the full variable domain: EPEVTQTPSHQVTQMGQEVILRCVPISNHLYFYWYRQILGQKVEFLVSFYNNEISEKSEIFDDQFSVERPDGSNFTLKIRSTKLEDSAMYFCASSELGRGFMNTEAFFGQGTRLTVV.

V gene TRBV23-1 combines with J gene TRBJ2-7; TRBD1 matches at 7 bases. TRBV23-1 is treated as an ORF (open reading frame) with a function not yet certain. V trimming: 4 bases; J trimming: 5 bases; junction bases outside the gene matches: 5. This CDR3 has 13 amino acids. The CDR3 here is CASSPRGWNEQYF. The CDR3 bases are TGCGCCAGCAGTCCCAGGGGGTGGAACGAGCAGTACTTC.

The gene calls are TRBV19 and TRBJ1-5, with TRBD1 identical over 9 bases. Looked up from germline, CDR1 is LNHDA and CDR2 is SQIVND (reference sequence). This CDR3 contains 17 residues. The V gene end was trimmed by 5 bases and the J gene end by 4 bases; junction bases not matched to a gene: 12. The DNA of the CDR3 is TGTGCCAGTAGTGCGAGATGGGACAGGGAAGGGAATCAGCCCCAGCATTTT. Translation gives CASSARWDREGNQPQHF.

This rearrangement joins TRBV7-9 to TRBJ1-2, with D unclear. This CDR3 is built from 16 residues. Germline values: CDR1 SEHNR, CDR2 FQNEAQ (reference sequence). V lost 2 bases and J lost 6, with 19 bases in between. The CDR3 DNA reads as TGTGCCAGCAGCTTATCGGCTCGAGGGCTAAAGGATGGCTACACCTTC. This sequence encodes CASSLSARGLKDGYTF.

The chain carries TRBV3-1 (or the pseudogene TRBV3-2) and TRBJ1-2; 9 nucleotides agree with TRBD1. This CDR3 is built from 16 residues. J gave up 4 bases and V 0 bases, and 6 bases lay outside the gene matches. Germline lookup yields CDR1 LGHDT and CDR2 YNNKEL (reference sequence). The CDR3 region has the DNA TGTGCCAGCAGCCAAGATACAGGGGGCGCTAGCTATGGCTACACCTTC. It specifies CASSQDTGGASYGYTF.

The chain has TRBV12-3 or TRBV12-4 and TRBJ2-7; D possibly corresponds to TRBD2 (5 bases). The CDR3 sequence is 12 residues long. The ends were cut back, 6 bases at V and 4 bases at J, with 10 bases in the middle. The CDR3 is CASSSTGYEQYF. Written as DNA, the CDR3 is TGTGCCAGCAGCTCTACGGGGTACGAGCAGTACTTC.

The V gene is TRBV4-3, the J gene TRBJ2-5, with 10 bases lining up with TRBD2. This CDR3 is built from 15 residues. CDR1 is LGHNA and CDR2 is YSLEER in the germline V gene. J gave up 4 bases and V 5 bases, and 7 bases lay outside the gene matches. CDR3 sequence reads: CASSLLAGIGETQYF. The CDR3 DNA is TGCGCCAGCAGCTTACTAGCGGGGATCGGAGAGACCCAGTACTTC.

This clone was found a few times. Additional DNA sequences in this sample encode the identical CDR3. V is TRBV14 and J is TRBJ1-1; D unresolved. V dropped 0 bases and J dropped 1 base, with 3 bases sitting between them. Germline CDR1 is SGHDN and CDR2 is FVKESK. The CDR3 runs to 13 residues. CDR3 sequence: CASSQDRNTEAFF. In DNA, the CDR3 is TGTGCCAGCAGCCAAGACAGGAACACTGAAGCTTTCTTT. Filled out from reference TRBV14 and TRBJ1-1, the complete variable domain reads EAGVTQFPSHSVIEKGQTVTLRCDPISGHDNLYWYRRVMGKEIKFLLHFVKESKQDESGMPNNRFLAERTGGTYSTLKVQPAELEDSGVYFCASSQDRNTEAFFGQGTRLTVV.

DNA for the CDR3: TGTGCCAGCAACCCCCCCGGGACTCAGAACACCGGGGAGCTGTTTTTT. Its translation is CASNPPGTQNTGELFF. The genes are TRBV27 and TRBJ2-2; D might be TRBD2 (6 bases). The CDR3 is 16 residues long. Germline CDR1 is MNHEY and CDR2 is SMNVEV (reference sequence). V dropped 7 bases and J dropped 1 base, with 16 bases sitting between them.

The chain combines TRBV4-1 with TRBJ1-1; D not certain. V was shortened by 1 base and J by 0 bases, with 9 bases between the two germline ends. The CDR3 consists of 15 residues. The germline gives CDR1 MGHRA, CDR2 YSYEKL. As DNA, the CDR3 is TGCGCCAGCAGCCAAGCGTGGGCTCTGAACACTGAAGCTTTCTTT. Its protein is CASSQAWALNTEAFF.

The CDR3 is CASSQEMLRKSYGYTF. As DNA, the CDR3 is TGCGCCAGCAGCCAAGAGATGTTGAGGAAGAGCTATGGCTACACCTTC. The V and J genes are TRBV4-3 and TRBJ1-2; unclear D gene. The CDR3 is 16 residues long. Between the trimmed V and J ends, which lost 0 bases and 4 bases, there was a span of 15 bases. CDR1 is LGHNA, CDR2 YSLEER, per germline.

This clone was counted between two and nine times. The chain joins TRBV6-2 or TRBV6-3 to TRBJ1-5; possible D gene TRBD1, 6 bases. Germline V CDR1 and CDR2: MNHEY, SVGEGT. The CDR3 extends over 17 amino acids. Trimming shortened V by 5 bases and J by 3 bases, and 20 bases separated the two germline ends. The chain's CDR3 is CASSPPGGARDNQPQHF. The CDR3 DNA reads TGTGCCAGCAGTCCCCCCGGGGGGGCGAGGGACAATCAGCCCCAGCATTTT.

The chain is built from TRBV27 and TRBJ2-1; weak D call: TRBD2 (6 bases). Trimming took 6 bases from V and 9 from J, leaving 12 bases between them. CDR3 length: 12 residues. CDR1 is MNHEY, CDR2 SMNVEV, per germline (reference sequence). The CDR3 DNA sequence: TGTGCCAGCAGGGCGGGACTTCGTGAGCAGTTCTTC. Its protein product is CASRAGLREQFF.

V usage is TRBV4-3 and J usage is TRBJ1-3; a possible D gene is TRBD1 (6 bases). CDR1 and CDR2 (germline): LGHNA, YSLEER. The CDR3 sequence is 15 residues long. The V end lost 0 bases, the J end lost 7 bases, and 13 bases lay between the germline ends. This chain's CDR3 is CASSQETGKINTIYF. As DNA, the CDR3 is TGCGCCAGCAGCCAAGAAACAGGGAAAATCAACACCATATATTTT.

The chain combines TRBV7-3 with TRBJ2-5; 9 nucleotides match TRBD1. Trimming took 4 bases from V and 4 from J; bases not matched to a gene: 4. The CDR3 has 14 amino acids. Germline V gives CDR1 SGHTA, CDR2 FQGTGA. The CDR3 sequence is CASSSTGQGETQYF. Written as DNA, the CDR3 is TGTGCCAGCAGCTCAACGGGACAGGGAGAGACCCAGTACTTC.

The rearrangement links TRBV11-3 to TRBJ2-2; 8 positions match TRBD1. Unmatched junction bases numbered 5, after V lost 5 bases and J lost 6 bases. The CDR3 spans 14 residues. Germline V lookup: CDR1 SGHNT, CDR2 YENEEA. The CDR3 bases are TGTGCCAGCAGCCGGACAGGGAATCCCGGGGAGCTGTTTTTT. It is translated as CASSRTGNPGELFF.

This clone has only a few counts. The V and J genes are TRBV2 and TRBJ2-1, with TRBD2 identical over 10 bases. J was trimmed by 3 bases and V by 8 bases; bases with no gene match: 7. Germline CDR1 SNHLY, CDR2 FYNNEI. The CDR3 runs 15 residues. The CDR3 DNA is TGTGCCAGCGGCCCTCAGCGGGGGGGCTACAATGAGCAGTTCTTC. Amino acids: CASGPQRGGYNEQFF.

The CDR3 DNA sequence: TGTGCCAGTAGTATTAATGCTCGGGGGGCCGAGGAATACTATGGCTACACCTTC. This codes for CASSINARGAEEYYGYTF. The rearrangement uses TRBV19 and TRBJ1-2; D is perhaps TRBD1 (6 bases). CDR1 and CDR2 from the germline V gene are LNHDA and SQIVND (reference sequence). This CDR3 is built from 18 residues. Between the trimmed V and J ends, which lost 3 bases and 3 bases, there was a span of 23 bases. The full variable domain, rest sourced from reference TRBV19 and TRBJ1-2, is DGGITQSPKYLFRKEGQNVTLSCEQNLNHDAMYWYRQDPGQGLRLIYYSQIVNDFQKGDIAEGYSVSREKKESFPLTVTSAQKNPTAFYLCASSINARGAEEYYGYTFGSGTRLTVV.

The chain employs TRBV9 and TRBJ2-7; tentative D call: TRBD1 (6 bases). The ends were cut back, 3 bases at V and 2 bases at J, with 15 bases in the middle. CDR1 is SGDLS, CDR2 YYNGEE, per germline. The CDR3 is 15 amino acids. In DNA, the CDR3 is TGTGCCAGCAGCGCGACCGGGACACCGACCTACGAGCAGTACTTC. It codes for CASSATGTPTYEQYF.

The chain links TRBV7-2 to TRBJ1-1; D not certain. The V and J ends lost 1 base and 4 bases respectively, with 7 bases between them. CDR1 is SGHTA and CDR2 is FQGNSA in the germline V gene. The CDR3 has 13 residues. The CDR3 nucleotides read TGTGCCAGCAGCTTAGGGAGGGCCACTGAAGCTTTCTTT. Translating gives CASSLGRATEAFF.